What follows are 21 T cell receptor beta chains derived from one specimen sequenced in a study of cytomegalovirus exposure and HLA in healthy donors. Clones were read by immunoSEQ multiplex PCR, and TCRdb kept only the in-frame ones, dropping some. Altogether 70,000 or so clones are present, approximately 95% being singletons, with the ten largest covering under 2%. Sequenced material: PBMCs. The receptors were sampled from a man younger than 35 in good health and CMV-seropositive.

The gene calls are TRBV6-1 and TRBJ1-2; 7 positions agree with TRBD1. The ends lost 6 bases at V and 1 base at J; junction bases unmatched: 5. The length of the CDR3 is 14 residues. Germline CDR1 and CDR2: MNHNS and SASEGT. The chain's CDR3 is CASRSTGFNYGYTF. The DNA for the CDR3 is TGTGCCAGCAGATCGACAGGGTTTAACTATGGCTACACCTTC.

The chain combines TRBV18 with TRBJ2-7, with D uncertain. The V gene lost 1 base and the J gene lost 1 base, with 8 bases spanning the gap. Per germline, CDR1 KGHSH and CDR2 LQKENI. The CDR3 sequence is 14 residues long. As DNA, the CDR3 is TGTGCCAGCTCACCACTCAGAACATCCTACGAGCAGTACTTC. This sequence encodes CASSPLRTSYEQYF.

The chain links TRBV28 to TRBJ1-2, with D possibly matching TRBD1 (5 bases). The CDR3 spans 15 residues. V lost 5 bases and J 8 bases, leaving 21 bases between the germline ends. Looked up from germline, CDR1 is MDHEN and CDR2 is SYDVKM. The CDR3 loop reads CASSPPDRPPYGYTF. CDR3 sequence (DNA): TGTGCCAGCAGTCCCCCCGACAGACCCCCATACGGCTACACCTTC.

This sequence joins TRBV6-6 and TRBJ2-3; 11 nucleotides line up with TRBD2. Germline loops: CDR1 MNHNY, CDR2 SVGAGI (reference sequence). With V trimmed by 6 bases and J by 1 base, 3 bases remained unmatched. The CDR3 consists of 15 residues. CDR3 nucleotides: TGTGCCAGCAGGTCGGGACTAGCGGGCACAGATACGCAGTATTTT. It yields the protein CASRSGLAGTDTQYF.

V gene TRBV6-5 combines with J gene TRBJ2-7; 8 bases align to TRBD2. Germline assignment: CDR1 MNHEY and CDR2 SVGAGI. V was clipped by 6 bases and J by 2 bases; unmatched bases: 0. The CDR3 has 12 amino acids. DNA for the CDR3: TGTGCCAGCAGCGGGAGGGCCTACGAGCAGTACTTC. Translated: CASSGRAYEQYF.

This chain joins TRBV12-5 and TRBJ2-7; unclear D gene. Trimming took 1 base from V and 7 from J, leaving 8 bases between them. This CDR3 is built from 12 residues. Germline CDR1 and CDR2: LGHNT and FRNRAP. DNA for the CDR3: TGTGCTAGTGGTTTGGCCCGGCGGGAGCAGTACTTC. Residues: CASGLARREQYF.

The chain joins TRBV23-1 to TRBJ2-7; D gene uncertain. TRBV23-1 is an ORF; its function is uncertain. V gave up 0 bases and J gave up 1 base, with 7 bases separating them. CDR3 size: 14 residues. This CDR3 is CASSQSGGSYEQYF. In DNA form, the CDR3 reads TGCGCCAGCAGTCAATCTGGCGGTTCCTACGAGCAGTACTTC.

This rearrangement joins TRBV4-1 to TRBJ2-3, with 7 nucleotides matching TRBD2. Unmatched junction bases numbered 15, after V lost 4 bases and J lost 2 bases. The V gene's germline CDR1 is MGHRA and CDR2 YSYEKL. CDR3 length: 18 amino acids. CDR3 protein: CASSRSAAGGGPTDTQYF. The CDR3 coding sequence is TGCGCCAGCAGCCGGTCGGCCGCCGGGGGAGGGCCCACAGATACGCAGTATTTT.

V usage is TRBV13 and J usage is TRBJ2-7; 7 bases are shared with TRBD1. There are 14 residues in the CDR3. Germline-derived CDR1 and CDR2 are PRHDT and FYEKMQ (reference sequence). J was trimmed by 4 bases and V by 4 bases; bases with no gene match: 7. The CDR3 region is CASSSGQSKYEQYF. The CDR3 DNA follows: TGTGCCAGCAGCTCGGGACAGAGCAAGTACGAGCAGTACTTC.

The gene calls are TRBV19 and TRBJ2-1; 8 nucleotides align to TRBD2. This CDR3 contains 16 residues. The V gene end was trimmed by 3 bases and the J gene end by 4 bases; junction bases not matched to a gene: 8. Germline V gene sequence: CDR1 LNHDA, CDR2 SQIVND (reference sequence). In DNA, the CDR3 is TGTGCCAGTAGTATCCCTGACGGGAGGGGTTACAATGAGCAGTTCTTC. Amino acids: CASSIPDGRGYNEQFF. Drawing the rest from reference TRBV19 and TRBJ2-1, the complete variable domain is DGGITQSPKYLFRKEGQNVTLSCEQNLNHDAMYWYRQDPGQGLRLIYYSQIVNDFQKGDIAEGYSVSREKKESFPLTVTSAQKNPTAFYLCASSIPDGRGYNEQFFGPGTRLTVL.

The rearrangement uses TRBV28 and TRBJ2-7, with 9 nucleotides matching TRBD2. CDR3 size: 16 residues. From germline, CDR1 is MDHEN and CDR2 SYDVKM. Trimming took 5 bases from V and 3 from J; bases not matched to a gene: 11. The CDR3 DNA is TGTGCCAGCAGTCCCTTCGGGCGGGAGGGCCACTACGAGCAGTACTTC. Amino acids: CASSPFGREGHYEQYF.

The chain has TRBV5-1 and TRBJ2-1; perhaps TRBD1 as D (6 bases). This CDR3 region has 14 residues. Trimming left V 0 bases short and J 8 bases short, with 12 bases between. Germline V gene sequence: CDR1 SGHRS, CDR2 YFSETQ. CDR3 nucleotides: TGCGCCAGCAGCTTGGGAGGGGGTGGTTATGAGCAGTTCTTC. It is translated as CASSLGGGGYEQFF.

This clone was observed a handful of times. This rearrangement joins TRBV7-9 to TRBJ2-1; 10 nucleotides align to TRBD2. The CDR3 totals 16 residues. Per the germline V gene, CDR1 is SEHNR and CDR2 is FQNEAQ (reference sequence). V dropped 5 bases and J dropped 2; count of bases not matched to a gene: 6. The CDR3 DNA reads TGTGCCAGCAGCCTTTATCTAGCGGGAGCCTACAATGAGCAGTTCTTC. It is translated as CASSLYLAGAYNEQFF.

This chain's CDR3 is CASPIPGLAGVGPYNEQFF. The DNA for the CDR3 is TGTGCCAGCCCTATTCCGGGACTAGCGGGAGTAGGCCCCTACAATGAGCAGTTCTTC. The chain has TRBV2 and TRBJ2-1; the match to TRBD2 covers 14 bases. J was trimmed by 2 bases and V by 8 bases; bases with no gene match: 14. CDR3 size: 19 residues. Germline V gene data show CDR1 as SNHLY and CDR2 as FYNNEI. The complete variable domain, with remaining parts taken from reference TRBV2 and TRBJ2-1, reads EPEVTQTPSHQVTQMGQEVILRCVPISNHLYFYWYRQILGQKVEFLVSFYNNEISEKSEIFDDQFSVERPDGSNFTLKIRSTKLEDSAMYFCASPIPGLAGVGPYNEQFFGPGTRLTVL.

CDR3 sequence reads: CASSEEGRNTEAFF. CDR3 DNA: TGTGCCAGCAGTGAGGAGGGAAGGAACACTGAAGCTTTCTTT. This rearrangement joins TRBV2 to TRBJ1-1; no reliable D call. Trimming took off 3 bases at V and 1 base at J, with 9 bases between the two ends. Germline lookup yields CDR1 SNHLY and CDR2 FYNNEI. The length of the CDR3 is 14 residues. Full variable domain (missing parts from reference TRBV2 and TRBJ1-1): EPEVTQTPSHQVTQMGQEVILRCVPISNHLYFYWYRQILGQKVEFLVSFYNNEISEKSEIFDDQFSVERPDGSNFTLKIRSTKLEDSAMYFCASSEEGRNTEAFFGQGTRLTVV.

The chain carries TRBV2 and TRBJ2-1; TRBD2 matches 12 bases. V gave up 8 bases and J gave up 6 bases; unmatched junction bases: 5. Germline CDR1 reads SNHLY; CDR2 reads FYNNEI. The CDR3 covers 14 residues. The CDR3 DNA is TGTGCCAGCCGACTAGCGGGAGTGGGCAATGAGCAGTTCTTC. Residues: CASRLAGVGNEQFF.

This clone was picked up a small number of times. V is TRBV25-1 and J is TRBJ2-7, with 8 positions matching TRBD2. Germline values: CDR1 MGHDK, CDR2 SYGVNS. Unmatched junction bases numbered 10, after V lost 5 bases and J lost 4 bases. The CDR3 has 15 residues. The CDR3, as DNA: TGTGCCAGCAGTAAAAGGAGCGGGAGAGGTTACGAGCAGTACTTC. Its protein is CASSKRSGRGYEQYF.

With regard to this clone: The same CDR3 also results from other DNA sequences found in this sample. The chain combines TRBV30 with TRBJ2-5; D ambiguous. This CDR3 spans 12 amino acids. The germline V gene has CDR1 GTSNPN and CDR2 SVGIG (reference sequence). The ends were cut back, 5 bases at V and 5 bases at J, with 12 bases in the middle. CDR3 in amino acids: CAWPSKRETQYF. CDR3 DNA sequence: TGTGCCTGGCCTTCTAAGAGGGAGACCCAGTACTTC.

V usage is TRBV25-1 and J usage is TRBJ1-4; perhaps TRBD1 as D (6 bases). Germline V CDR1 and CDR2: MGHDK, SYGVNS. The CDR3 has 11 residues. V lost 5 bases, J lost 14 bases, and 12 bases lay in between. CDR3 bases: TGTGCCAGCAGTCACAGGGTAAGGCTGTTTTTT. This sequence encodes CASSHRVRLFF.

The chain has TRBV14 and TRBJ2-7, with 11 bases that match TRBD1. The V gene end was trimmed by 6 bases and the J gene end by 4 bases; junction bases not matched to a gene: 5. This CDR3 spans 14 amino acids. Germline-derived CDR1 and CDR2 are SGHDN and FVKESK. CDR3 amino acids: CASSGQGAWYEQYF. DNA of the CDR3: TGTGCCAGCAGTGGACAGGGGGCGTGGTACGAGCAGTACTTC.

The rearrangement links TRBV4-1 to TRBJ2-5; D perhaps matches TRBD2 (6 bases). The V gene lost 1 base and the J gene lost 2 bases, with 14 bases spanning the gap. Germline V gene lookup returns CDR1 MGHRA and CDR2 YSYEKL. This CDR3 region has 16 residues. This CDR3 reads CASSQGHGGTQETQYF. In DNA form, the CDR3 reads TGCGCCAGCAGCCAAGGGCACGGCGGGACGCAAGAGACCCAGTACTTC.